This record covers a single TCR beta chain. The antigen remains unidentified. The data were taken from a study of cytomegalovirus exposure and HLA in healthy donors. Study findings and constraints: Follow-up analysis seemed to connect common viral pathogens with several of the most significant clusters identified. The Asian-associated ancestry cluster reportedly had fewer N-insertions than the roughly 720-donor mean in a later analysis. For most TCR beta V segments, an earlier analysis put the productive rate at about 87% or about 30% of the time.

The primer mix had 60 Vbeta and 13 Jbeta primers. The data were produced by immunoSEQ multiplex PCR, yet TCRdb's version contains in-frame clones alone and is incomplete. The profile shows some 150,000 clones, 60% to 80% of them singletons. Sequenced material: PBMCs. This clonotype was sampled from a female donor in good health and CMV-seronegative.

The DNA for the CDR3 is TGCGCCACCTATTTGCAGCCCCAGCATTTT. It translates to CATYLQPQHF. The rearrangement uses TRBV10-1 and TRBJ1-5; D gene ambiguous. V was clipped by 10 bases and J by 7 bases, with 8 bases between them. The CDR3 spans 10 residues. Germline V gene lookup returns CDR1 WNHNN and CDR2 SYGVQD (reference sequence).